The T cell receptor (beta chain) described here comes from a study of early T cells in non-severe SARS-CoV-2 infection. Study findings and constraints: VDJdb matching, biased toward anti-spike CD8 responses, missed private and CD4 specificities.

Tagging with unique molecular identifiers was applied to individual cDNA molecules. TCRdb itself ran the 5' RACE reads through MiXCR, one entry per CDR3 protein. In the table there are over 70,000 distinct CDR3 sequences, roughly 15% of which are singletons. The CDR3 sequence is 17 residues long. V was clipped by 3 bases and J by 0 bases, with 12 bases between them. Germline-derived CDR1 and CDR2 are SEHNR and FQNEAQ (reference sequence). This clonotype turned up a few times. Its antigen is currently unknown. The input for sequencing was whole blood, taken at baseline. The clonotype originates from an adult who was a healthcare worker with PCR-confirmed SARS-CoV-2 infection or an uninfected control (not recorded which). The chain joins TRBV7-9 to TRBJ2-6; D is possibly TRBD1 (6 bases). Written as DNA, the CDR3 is TGTGCCAGCAGCTTGGGGGCCCGTTACTCTGGGGCCAACGTCCTGACTTTC. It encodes CASSLGARYSGANVLTF.